This T cell receptor beta chain was recovered during a study of blood T cell repertoires in COVID-19. Study overall: Sites across the United States, Italy and Spain contributed samples from acute and convalescent COVID-19.

Seattle patients were enrolled while actively infected and followed longitudinally. The length of the CDR3 is 14 residues. V trimming: 6 bases; J trimming: 8 bases; junction bases outside the gene matches: 9. Germline V CDR1 and CDR2: MDHEN, SYDVKM. Authors' data handling: Amplification with reference gene primers provided the estimates of nucleated cell counts. Clones were sequenced by immunoSEQ multiplex PCR, and TCRdb holds only the in-frame ones, with some missing. Clone size and the V and J calls come from that table; the DNA yielded D and trimming. Counted here are roughly 120,000 clones, roughly 92% occurring once; the ten biggest clones make up around 2%.

The chain has TRBV28 and TRBJ1-4, with TRBD1 identical over 7 bases. The TCR originated in a man aged 45-65 years with COVID-19, enrolled during active disease. Sequenced sample: peripheral blood. The CDR3, as DNA: TGTGCCAGCAGAACAGACAGGGCTGGCGAAAAACTGTTTTTT. Amino acid sequence: CASRTDRAGEKLFF.